The clone carrying this TCR beta chain was recorded many times. The entry originates in a study of T-cell reconstitution after alpha-beta-depleted transplantation in children. The TCRbeta library incorporated unique molecular identifiers. TCRdb re-called the PCR reads through MiXCR, storing one row per CDR3 protein. The sample holds tens of thousands of distinct CDR3 sequences, over 4.5% seen once. Losses at the gene ends were 5 bases for V and 7 bases for J; bases not matched to a gene: 10. CDR1 is LGHNA and CDR2 is YNFKEQ in the germline V gene. CDR3 length: 15 residues. The material sequenced was PBMCs, mostly from graft donor cells, taken 60 days after TCRalphabeta/CD19-depleted stem cell transplant. The TCR comes from a female patient between 2 and 15 years old who had a stem cell transplant for aplastic anemia, so the T cells may come from the graft donor. The chain uses TRBV4-2 and TRBJ2-1; 8 nucleotides agree with TRBD2. CDR3 amino acids: CASSSQRGRWNEQFF. The CDR3 nucleotides are TGTGCCAGCAGCTCCCAGCGGGGGAGATGGAATGAGCAGTTCTTC.